This T cell receptor (beta chain) was obtained from a study of OX40 agonist ivuxolimab in advanced cancers. In the study overall: Dose-escalation patients suffered from hepatocellular carcinoma, melanoma, renal cell or head and neck cancer. Study-level points and caveats: In the 0.1-3.0 mg/kg groups, partial responders showed among the lowest expansion. At 0.1 to 3.0 mg/kg, CD4+ and CD8+ blood T cells expanded clonally by week 6. Some nonresponders also had low normalized T-cell clonal expansion.

The method was immunoSEQ multiplex PCR; TCRdb's version includes in-frame clones alone and lacks a portion of them. The repertoire includes 53,000 or so clones, roughly 80% of them detected once, and about 12% sits in the top ten. The CDR3 consists of 16 residues. In germline, CDR1 is SGHVS, CDR2 FQNEAQ. The V gene end was trimmed by 5 bases and the J gene end by 2 bases; junction bases not matched to a gene: 8. A remark on this clone: Its antigen is not identified.

The sample in question was CD4+ or CD8+ T cells sorted from blood, obtained in a trial of the OX40 agonist ivuxolimab. This clonotype was sampled from an adult with an advanced solid tumor such as melanoma, head and neck, liver or kidney cancer. This sequence joins TRBV7-8 and TRBJ2-2, with 7 bases identical to TRBD1. CDR3 sequence reads: CASSHAGTVNTGELFF. Written as DNA, the CDR3 is TGTGCCAGCAGCCACGCCGGGACAGTTAACACCGGGGAGCTGTTTTTT.